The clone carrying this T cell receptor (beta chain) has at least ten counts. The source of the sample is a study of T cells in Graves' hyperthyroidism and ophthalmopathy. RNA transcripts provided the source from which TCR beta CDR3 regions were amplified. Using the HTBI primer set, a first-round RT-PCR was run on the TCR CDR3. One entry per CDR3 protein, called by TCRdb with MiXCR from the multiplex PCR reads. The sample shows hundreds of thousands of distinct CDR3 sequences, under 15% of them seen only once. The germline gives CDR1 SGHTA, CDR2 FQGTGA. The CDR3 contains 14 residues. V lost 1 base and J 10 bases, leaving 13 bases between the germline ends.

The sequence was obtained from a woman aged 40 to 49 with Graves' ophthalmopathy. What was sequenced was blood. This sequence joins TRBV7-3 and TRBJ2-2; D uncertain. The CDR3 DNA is TGTGCCAGCAGCTTAAAACCGCCTGCCCCGGAGCTGTTTTTT. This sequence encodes CASSLKPPAPELFF.